These T cell receptor beta chains were read from a single sample in a study of naive and memory T cell subsets. TCRdb reanalysed the 5' RACE reads using MiXCR and keeps one entry per CDR3 protein. The sample has about 62,000 distinct CDR3 sequences, more than 6% seen once. These receptors all come from a female donor in good health. Both conserved end residues are trimmed from each CDR3. The D gene is left open where the match is weak. The size entry is marked missing in some rows and otherwise reads once, few, many or a size class.

d_call v_call clone_size cdr3_aa
. TRBV29-1 many SVDGGTEAF
. TRBV28 many ASSLRGQPQH
. TRBV6-5 few ASSLTGRTGGEQY
TRBD1 TRBV6-5 few ASKGQGATYDGYT
TRBD1 TRBV28 many ANQDREDGEQY
. TRBV7-9 . ASSSVIANYNEQF
. TRBV9 many ASSMENSPLH
. TRBV12-3/TRBV12-4 . ASSLDAMGNYGYT
TRBD1 TRBV19 few ASSIGLGQGARSGYT
. TRBV21-1 . ASSKAGAKREFINEQF
TRBD1 TRBV7-2 many ASSLTGNQPQH
. TRBV29-1 many SVGPPNNEQF
TRBD2 TRBV3-1 many ASSQAGGSYEQY
TRBD2 TRBV5-1 . ASSPLSGGGYNEQF
TRBD2 TRBV28 few ASSTGPAGSADTQY
. TRBV6-5 many ASSLDGAVGTEAF
. TRBV4-1 . ASSQDPGNYEQY
. TRBV7-9 . ASIQDGSYTGELF
TRBD1 TRBV6-6 many ASNPQGGASPLH
TRBD2 TRBV7-2 few ASSPGTSGPYEQY
. TRBV5-1 . ASSSGVGVNTEAF
TRBD1 TRBV5-1 . ASSRNPQQGATDTQY
TRBD1 TRBV20-1 few SARDRRDRELRTEAF
. TRBV30 few AWSVWGRINYGYT
. TRBV19 few ASSIPRDGTGELF
. TRBV6-5 few ASSYEVASPLH
. TRBV20-1 few SARDDKGNTDTQY